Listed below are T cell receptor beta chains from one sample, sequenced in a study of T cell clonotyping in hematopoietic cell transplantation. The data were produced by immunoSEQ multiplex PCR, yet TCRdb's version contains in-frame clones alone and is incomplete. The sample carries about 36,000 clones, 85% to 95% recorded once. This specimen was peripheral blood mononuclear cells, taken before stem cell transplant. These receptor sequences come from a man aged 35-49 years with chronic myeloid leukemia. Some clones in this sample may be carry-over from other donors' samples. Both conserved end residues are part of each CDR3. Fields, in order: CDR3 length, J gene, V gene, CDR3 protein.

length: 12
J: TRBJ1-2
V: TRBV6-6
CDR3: CASSYRDYGYTF

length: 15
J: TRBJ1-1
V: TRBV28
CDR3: CASSLVDTMNTEAFF

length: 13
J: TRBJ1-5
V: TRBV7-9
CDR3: CASSLTGGQPQHF

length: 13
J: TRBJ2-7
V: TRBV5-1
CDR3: CASSYKGGAWGYF

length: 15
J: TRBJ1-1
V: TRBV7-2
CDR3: CASSTRTAMNTEAFF

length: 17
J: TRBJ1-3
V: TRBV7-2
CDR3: CASSLVRGGNGGNTIYF

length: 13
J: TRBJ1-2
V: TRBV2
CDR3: CASSPRGPDGYTF

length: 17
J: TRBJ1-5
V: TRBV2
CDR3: CASSEESVWAHYQPQHF

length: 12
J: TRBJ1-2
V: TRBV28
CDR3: CASSLGVYGYTF

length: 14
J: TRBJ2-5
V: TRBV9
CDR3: CASSVSLGWETQYF

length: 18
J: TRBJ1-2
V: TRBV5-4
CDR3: CASSPGDRGRDVDYGYTF

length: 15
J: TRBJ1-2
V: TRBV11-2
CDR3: CASSLALAGLYGYTF

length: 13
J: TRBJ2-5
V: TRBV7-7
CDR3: CASSSQAQETQYF

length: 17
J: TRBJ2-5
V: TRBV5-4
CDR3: CATKSGGQGFGEETQYF

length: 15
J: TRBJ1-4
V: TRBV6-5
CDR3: CASRPSGGFNEKLFF

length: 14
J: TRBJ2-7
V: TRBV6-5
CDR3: CASRGATGRDEQYF

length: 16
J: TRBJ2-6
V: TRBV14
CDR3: CASSPRLISGANVLTF

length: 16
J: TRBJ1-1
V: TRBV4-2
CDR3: CASSQHAGEMNTEAFF

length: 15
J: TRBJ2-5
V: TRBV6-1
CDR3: CASSEEAGLKRTQYF

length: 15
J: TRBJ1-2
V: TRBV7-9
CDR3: CASSFSGGENYGYTF

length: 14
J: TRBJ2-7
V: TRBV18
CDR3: CASSPLGVGDEQYF

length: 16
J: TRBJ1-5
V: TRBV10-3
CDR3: CAISDPDRESNQPQHF

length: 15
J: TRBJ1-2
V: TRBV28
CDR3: CATQDISIPPYGYTF

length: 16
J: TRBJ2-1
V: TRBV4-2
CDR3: CASSQDRSRADNEQFF

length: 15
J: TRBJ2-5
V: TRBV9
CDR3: CASSPGQGQDPTQYF

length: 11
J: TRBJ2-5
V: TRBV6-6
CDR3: CASSTGGDQYF

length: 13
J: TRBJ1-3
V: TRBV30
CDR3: CAWSKGSGNTIYF

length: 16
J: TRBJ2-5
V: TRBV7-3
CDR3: CASSLRAATRQETQYF

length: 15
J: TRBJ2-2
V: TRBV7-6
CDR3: CASSAPGGLTGELFF

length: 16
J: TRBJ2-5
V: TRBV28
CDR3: CASRFRTGGFRETQYF

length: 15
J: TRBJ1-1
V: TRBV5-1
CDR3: CASSSSTGANTEAFF

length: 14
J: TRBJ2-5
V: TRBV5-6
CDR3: CASSSTGGKETQYF

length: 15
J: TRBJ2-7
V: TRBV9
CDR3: CASSVDVRTHDEQYF

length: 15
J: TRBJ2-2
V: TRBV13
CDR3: CASSFGTGFTGELFF

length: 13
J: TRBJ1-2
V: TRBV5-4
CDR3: CASSLAGNNGYTF

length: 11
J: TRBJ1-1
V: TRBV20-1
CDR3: CTPRGTTEAFF

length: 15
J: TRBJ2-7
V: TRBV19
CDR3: CASSPLSRGTYEQYF

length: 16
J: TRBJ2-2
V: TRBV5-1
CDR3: CASSADPRADTGELFF

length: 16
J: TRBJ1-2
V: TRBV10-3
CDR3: CAISEISGRGHYGYTF

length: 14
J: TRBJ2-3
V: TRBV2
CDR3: CASSRESQGDTQYF